This entry lists 20 T cell receptor beta chains sequenced from one sample in a study of blood T cell repertoires in COVID-19. Produced via immunoSEQ multiplex PCR; TCRdb's table is partial and in-frame only. The table records around 300,000 clones, more than 80% of them present only once. Sequences were obtained from PBMCs or T cells enriched from blood (not recorded which). The receptor set was obtained from a woman under 30 who had recovered from COVID-19.

The chain couples TRBV12-3 or TRBV12-4 to TRBJ1-2; D unclear. The ends were cut back, 3 bases at V and 8 bases at J, with 10 bases in the middle. There are 12 residues in the CDR3. CDR3 loop: CASSFSGGGYTF. DNA for the CDR3: TGTGCCAGCAGTTTTTCAGGTGGAGGCTACACCTTC.

This chain links TRBV10-3 with TRBJ2-3; D remains unclear. The CDR3 has 14 amino acids. Germline CDR1 is ENHRY and CDR2 is SYGVKD. V lost 3 bases to trimming and J lost 0 bases, with 7 bases between them. Here the CDR3 DNA reads TGTGCCATCAGTGACGGTCCTAGCACAGATACGCAGTATTTT. This gives the protein CAISDGPSTDTQYF.

V and J are TRBV2 and TRBJ1-5; weak D call: TRBD1 (5 bases). Germline-derived CDR1 and CDR2 are SNHLY and FYNNEI. Trimming removed 1 base from V and 4 bases from J, with 14 bases in between. This CDR3 is 16 amino acids long. CDR3 coding DNA: TGTGCCAGCAGTGAAGGGGGCAGGCGCTCGAATCAGCCCCAGCATTTT. Translation gives CASSEGGRRSNQPQHF. The whole variable domain, filled in from reference TRBV2 and TRBJ1-5, reads EPEVTQTPSHQVTQMGQEVILRCVPISNHLYFYWYRQILGQKVEFLVSFYNNEISEKSEIFDDQFSVERPDGSNFTLKIRSTKLEDSAMYFCASSEGGRRSNQPQHFGDGTRLSIL.

The rearrangement links TRBV29-1 to TRBJ1-2, with 7 nucleotides matching TRBD1. Per germline, CDR1 SQVTM and CDR2 ANQGSEA. This CDR3 contains 13 residues. The V and J ends lost 5 bases and 0 bases, in that order; junction bases with no gene match: 3. CDR3 sequence reads: CSVRDRANYGYTF. DNA of the CDR3: TGCAGCGTTCGGGACAGAGCTAACTATGGCTACACCTTC.

The V and J genes are TRBV7-3 and TRBJ2-5; 10 bases fit TRBD2. Germline V gene data show CDR1 as SGHTA and CDR2 as FQGTGA. This CDR3 has 15 amino acids. The V and J ends lost 5 bases and 4 bases, in that order; junction bases with no gene match: 7. CDR3 sequence: CASSQPGTSAETQYF. The DNA of the CDR3 is TGTGCCAGCAGCCAACCCGGGACTAGCGCAGAGACCCAGTACTTC. Supplemented by reference TRBV7-3 and TRBJ2-5, the full variable domain reads GAGVSQTPSNKVTEKGKYVELRCDPISGHTALYWYRQSLGQGPEFLIYFQGTGAADDSGLPNDRFFAVRPEGSVSTLKIQRTERGDSAVYLCASSQPGTSAETQYFGPGTRLLVL.

The rearrangement links TRBV1 to TRBJ2-1; the D call TRBD2 from the table was never checked on the DNA. TRBV1 is listed as a pseudogene. The length of the CDR3 is 16 residues. The CDR3 DNA reads TGCACCAGCAGCCAACCGGTGCGTGGCTCCTACAATGAGCAGTTCTTC. It codes for CTSSQPVRGSYNEQFF.

V gene TRBV27 combines with J gene TRBJ1-1, with D hard to call. The CDR3 sequence is 14 residues long. The V end lost 1 base, the J end lost 1 base, and 7 bases lay between the germline ends. Per germline, CDR1 MNHEY and CDR2 SMNVEV (reference sequence). In nucleotides, the CDR3 is TGTGCCAGCAGTTTATTATCAGGGAACACTGAAGCTTTCTTT. Protein: CASSLLSGNTEAFF.

This rearrangement joins TRBV10-3 to TRBJ2-3; 11 nucleotides align to TRBD2. V lost 2 bases, J lost 6 bases, and 7 bases stayed unmatched. The length of the CDR3 is 16 residues. From germline, CDR1 is ENHRY and CDR2 SYGVKD. The CDR3 loop reads CAISEPLAGGRDTQYF. Written as DNA, the CDR3 is TGTGCCATCAGTGAGCCGCTAGCGGGGGGTAGGGATACGCAGTATTTT.

CDR3 protein: CASSPGGRGNQPQHF. The CDR3 nucleotides read TGTGCCAGCAGCCCTGGCGGGAGGGGTAATCAGCCCCAGCATTTT. The chain links TRBV9 to TRBJ1-5, with D possibly matching TRBD1 (5 bases). V was pared by 4 bases and J by 4 bases, with 15 bases between. The CDR3 length is 15 residues. The germline V gene encodes CDR1 SGDLS and CDR2 YYNGEE.

This clone has only a few counts. The rearrangement joins TRBV24-1 to TRBJ1-1, with D possibly matching TRBD1 (6 bases). Trimming left V 6 bases short and J 0 bases short, with 7 bases between. CDR1 is KGHDR and CDR2 is SFDVKD in the germline V gene. The CDR3 consists of 13 residues. The CDR3 nucleotides are TGTGCCACCAGTTCAGGGGTGAACACTGAAGCTTTCTTT. This gives the protein CATSSGVNTEAFF.

The V call is TRBV5-1, the J call TRBJ2-7; 11 bases agree with TRBD1. The length of the CDR3 is 15 residues. Germline V gene sequence: CDR1 SGHRS, CDR2 YFSETQ. V was clipped by 1 base and J by 2 bases; unmatched bases: 2. CDR3 bases: TGCGCCAGCAGCTTGTCGGGACAGGGGGCCTACGAGCAGTACTTC. Translated: CASSLSGQGAYEQYF.

The rearrangement joins TRBV11-2 to TRBJ1-3, with D possibly being TRBD1 (6 bases). Deletions cut 6 bases from V and 4 bases from J, with 10 bases between. Germline V CDR1 and CDR2: SGHAT, FQNNGV. The CDR3 covers 13 residues. The CDR3 protein is CASRDSAGNTIYF. The CDR3 DNA reads as TGTGCCAGCAGGGACAGCGCCGGAAACACCATATATTTT.

This chain links TRBV4-2 with TRBJ2-3; 8 bases align to TRBD2. The CDR3 has 15 residues. Trimming took 1 base from V and 8 from J; bases not matched to a gene: 8. CDR1 LGHNA and CDR2 YNFKEQ come from the germline V gene. DNA of the CDR3: TGTGCCAGCAGCCAAGCGGGGGGGGGTTTTATTACGCAGTATTTT. Translated: CASSQAGGGFITQYF.

This clone has only one observation. The genes are TRBV4-2 and TRBJ1-2; D possibly corresponds to TRBD1 (5 bases). Trimming removed 0 bases from V and 8 bases from J, with 16 bases in between. This CDR3 spans 15 amino acids. Germline V gene data show CDR1 as LGHNA and CDR2 as YNFKEQ. The CDR3 nucleotides are TGTGCCAGCAGCCAAGATAGGGGCCAAACGGAGGGCTACACCTTC. Encoded protein: CASSQDRGQTEGYTF.

The chain is built from TRBV2 and TRBJ2-7; 8 bases line up with TRBD2. The CDR3 has 13 amino acids. Germline V gene data show CDR1 as SNHLY and CDR2 as FYNNEI. The junction had 2 bases not matched to a gene; V was cut back by 4 bases and J by 3 bases. For the CDR3, the DNA is TGTGCCAGCAGTGGAACTAGCGGCTACGAGCAGTACTTC. Amino acids: CASSGTSGYEQYF.

This clone was found many times. A junction boundary mismatches the germline segment, possibly from a read error. This sequence joins TRBV7-7 and TRBJ1-1; 7 positions agree with TRBD1. Germline-derived CDR1 and CDR2 are SSHAT and FNYEAQ (reference sequence). CDR3 length: 15 residues. CDR3 in amino acids: CASSLPGQRNTEAFF. The CDR3 nucleotides are TGTGCTAGCAGCTTACCGGGACAGAGGAACACTGAAGCTTTCTTT.

The chain carries TRBV16 and TRBJ2-2; the match to TRBD1 covers 9 bases. CDR3 length equals 16 residues. The germline CDR1 and CDR2 sequences are KGHSY and FQNENV. Trimming at V came to 2 bases and at J to 1 base, leaving 2 bases not matched to a gene. The CDR3 sequence is CASSQGTGQNTGELFF. The CDR3, as DNA: TGTGCCAGCAGCCAAGGGACAGGGCAGAACACCGGGGAGCTGTTTTTT.

V usage is TRBV5-1 and J usage is TRBJ2-7; 8 bases are shared with TRBD1. V was pared by 6 bases and J by 0 bases, with 11 bases of the junction left unmatched. The CDR3 contains 16 residues. Looked up from germline, CDR1 is SGHRS and CDR2 is YFSETQ. The CDR3 here is CASTIGDRWSSYEQYF. The CDR3 coding sequence is TGCGCCAGCACAATTGGGGACAGGTGGAGCTCCTACGAGCAGTACTTC. Full variable domain (remainder filled in from reference TRBV5-1 and TRBJ2-7): KAGVTQTPRYLIKTRGQQVTLSCSPISGHRSVSWYQQTPGQGLQFLFEYFSETQRNKGNFPGRFSGRQFSNSRSEMNVSTLELGDSALYLCASTIGDRWSSYEQYFGPGTRLTVT.

This chain uses TRBV28 with TRBJ1-2; D is perhaps TRBD1 (6 bases). CDR1 is MDHEN, CDR2 SYDVKM, per germline. The germline V and J ends were trimmed by 7 bases and 2 bases, with 11 bases remaining between them. This CDR3 region has 13 residues. The CDR3 nucleotides read TGTGCCAGCACTCAGGGGCCAAACTATGGCTACACCTTC. Translating it yields CASTQGPNYGYTF.

The chain employs TRBV24-1 and TRBJ2-1; 11 bases fit TRBD2. V gave up 2 bases and J gave up 3 bases; unmatched junction bases: 2. CDR3 size: 16 residues. Germline-derived CDR1 and CDR2 are KGHDR and SFDVKD. Here the CDR3 DNA reads TGTGCCACCAGTGATTCACTAGCGGGGGTCTACAATGAGCAGTTCTTC. This gives the protein CATSDSLAGVYNEQFF.